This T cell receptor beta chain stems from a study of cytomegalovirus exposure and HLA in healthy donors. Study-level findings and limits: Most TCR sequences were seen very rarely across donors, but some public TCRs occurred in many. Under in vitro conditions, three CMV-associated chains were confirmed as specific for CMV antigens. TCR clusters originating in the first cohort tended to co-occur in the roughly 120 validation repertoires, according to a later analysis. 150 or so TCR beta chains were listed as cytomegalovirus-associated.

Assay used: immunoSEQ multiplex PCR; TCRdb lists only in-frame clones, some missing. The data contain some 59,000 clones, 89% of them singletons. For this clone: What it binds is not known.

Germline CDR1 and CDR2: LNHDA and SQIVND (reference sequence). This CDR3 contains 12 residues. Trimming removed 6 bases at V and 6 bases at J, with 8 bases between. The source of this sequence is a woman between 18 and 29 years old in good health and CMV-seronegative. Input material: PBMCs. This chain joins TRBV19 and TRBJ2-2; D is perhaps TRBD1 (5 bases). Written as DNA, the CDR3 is TGTGCCAGTAGCAGCAGGGCCGGGGAGCTGTTTTTT. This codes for CASSSRAGELFF.